This TCR beta chain is from a study of OX40 agonist ivuxolimab in advanced cancers. Libraries were prepared by immunoSEQ multiplex PCR; TCRdb keeps only in-frame clonotypes and omits some of them. The sample includes 55,000 to 70,000 clones, about 80% of them seen just once. The CDR3 covers 14 residues. Germline V gene data show CDR1 as SGHNT and CDR2 as YYREEE (reference sequence). V was trimmed by 7 bases and J by 2 bases, leaving 15 bases between them. Peripheral blood came from all dose cohorts at three timepoints. Points from the study as a whole: On average, a greater number of expanded clones characterised CD8+ T cells relative to CD4+.

Regarding this clone: Its antigen remains unidentified.

The chain links TRBV5-4 to TRBJ2-5; tentative D call: TRBD2 (7 bases). The receptor's source is an adult with an advanced solid tumor such as melanoma, head and neck, liver or kidney cancer. Specimen: CD4+ or CD8+ T cells sorted from blood, collected in a trial of the OX40 agonist ivuxolimab. The CDR3 nucleotides read TGTGCCAGCTTTAAAGGGGGGGGACAAGAGACCCAGTACTTC. The encoded protein is CASFKGGGQETQYF.